The 17 T cell receptor beta chains given below trace back to one sample, sequenced in a study of cytomegalovirus exposure and HLA in healthy donors. PCR involved 60 Vbeta and 13 Jbeta primers. Profiled with immunoSEQ multiplex PCR; TCRdb holds only in-frame clones, not every one. The top ten clones hold 2.5% to 3% of a sample with about 200,000 clones, roughly 80% of them seen once. The source material was PBMCs. These receptors were obtained from a man aged 25 to 45 in good health and CMV-seronegative.

The genes are TRBV28 and TRBJ2-4, with TRBD2 as a possible D gene (5 bases). The V end lost 7 bases, the J end lost 8 bases, and 12 bases lay between the germline ends. CDR3 length equals 12 residues. Germline CDR1 MDHEN, CDR2 SYDVKM. The CDR3: CASTNFGDIQYF. CDR3 bases: TGTGCCAGCACCAATTTCGGGGACATTCAGTACTTC. Variable domain in full (rest from reference TRBV28 and TRBJ2-4): DVKVTQSSRYLVKRTGEKVFLECVQDMDHENMFWYRQDPGLGLRLIYFSYDVKMKEKGDIPEGYSVSREKKERFSLILESASTNQTSMYLCASTNFGDIQYFGAGTRLSVL.

The V and J genes are TRBV7-2 and TRBJ2-3, with 7 bases identical to TRBD2. From germline, CDR1 is SGHTA and CDR2 FQGNSA. This CDR3 spans 15 amino acids. V gave up 3 bases and J gave up 0 bases; unmatched junction bases: 3. The CDR3 loop reads CASSFGLGSTDTQYF. The DNA of the CDR3 is TGTGCCAGCAGCTTTGGACTAGGTAGCACAGATACGCAGTATTTT.

The chain combines TRBV7-5 with TRBJ1-1; the table's D call TRBD1 went unverified against the DNA. TRBV7-5 is described as a pseudogene. The CDR3 extends over 14 amino acids. CDR3 amino acids: CARSSDRGSREAFF. CDR3 coding DNA: TGTGCCAGAAGCTCCGACAGGGGATCCCGTGAAGCTTTCTTT.

The genes are TRBV6-5 and TRBJ2-3; 11 bases fit TRBD2. With 4 bases clipped from V and 5 bases from J, the junction kept 8 bases outside the gene matches. The CDR3 loop spans 16 amino acids. CDR1 is MNHEY and CDR2 is SVGAGI in the germline V gene. The CDR3 protein is CASSFSGGASGDTQYF. CDR3 DNA sequence: TGTGCCAGCAGTTTTAGCGGGGGGGCCTCTGGAGATACGCAGTATTTT.

The V and J genes are TRBV28 and TRBJ2-7, with 7 bases that match TRBD2. The germline V gene encodes CDR1 MDHEN and CDR2 SYDVKM. V trimming: 3 bases; J trimming: 4 bases; junction bases outside the gene matches: 6. The CDR3 is made up of 14 amino acids. The CDR3 region has the DNA TGTGCCAGCAGTTTCTCCGGGGGGAGATACGAGCAGTACTTC. Translated, it gives CASSFSGGRYEQYF.

The V call is TRBV4-1, the J call TRBJ2-6, with 9 nucleotides matching TRBD1. Germline V gives CDR1 MGHRA, CDR2 YSYEKL. V gave up 0 bases and J gave up 4 bases; unmatched junction bases: 7. The CDR3 loop spans 18 amino acids. The DNA of the CDR3 is TGCGCCAGCAGCCAAGAACCGGGACAGGGAACCGGGGCCAACGTCCTGACTTTC. Translation gives CASSQEPGQGTGANVLTF.

The rearrangement links TRBV5-4 to TRBJ2-1, with 8 bases aligning to TRBD2. CDR3 length equals 18 residues. Germline CDR1 and CDR2: SGHNT and YYREEE (reference sequence). J was trimmed by 2 bases and V by 1 base; bases with no gene match: 11. The CDR3 DNA sequence: TGTGCCAGCAGCTTGCAACTTATACTAGCGGCCCCCTACAATGAGCAGTTCTTC. It encodes CASSLQLILAAPYNEQFF. Full variable domain (remainder filled in from reference TRBV5-4 and TRBJ2-1): ETGVTQSPTHLIKTRGQQVTLRCSSQSGHNTVSWYQQALGQGPQFIFQYYREEENGRGNFPPRFSGLQFPNYSSELNVNALELDDSALYLCASSLQLILAAPYNEQFFGPGTRLTVL.

J is TRBJ2-3 and V is TRBV19; 9 bases fit TRBD2. The V gene end was trimmed by 4 bases and the J gene end by 3 bases; junction bases not matched to a gene: 5. Germline V gene data show CDR1 as LNHDA and CDR2 as SQIVND (reference sequence). The CDR3 consists of 15 residues. The CDR3 loop reads CASSSGGAGTDTQYF. Here the CDR3 DNA reads TGTGCCAGTAGTAGCGGGGGGGCGGGGACAGATACGCAGTATTTT.

This clone was found a few times. As DNA, the CDR3 is TGTGCCAGCAGTTTACCCCTCAGGCAGGGAGGGTACGAGCAGTACTTC. Translating gives CASSLPLRQGGYEQYF. The chain carries TRBV27 and TRBJ2-7; TRBD2 matches 7 bases. The germline gives CDR1 MNHEY, CDR2 SMNVEV (reference sequence). J lost 4 bases, V lost 2 bases, and 11 bases had no gene match. The CDR3 is 16 residues long.

J is TRBJ1-1 and V is TRBV5-1, with 11 bases matching TRBD1. Trimming removed 3 bases from V and 5 bases from J; junction bases left unmatched: 3. Per the germline V gene, CDR1 is SGHRS and CDR2 is YFSETQ. The CDR3 runs to 14 residues. CDR3 protein: CASSSGQGATEAFF. As DNA, the CDR3 is TGCGCCAGCAGCTCAGGACAGGGGGCAACTGAAGCTTTCTTT.

The chain has TRBV27 and TRBJ2-7; a weak D match, TRBD2 (6 bases). CDR3 length equals 14 residues. Germline lookup yields CDR1 MNHEY and CDR2 SMNVEV (reference sequence). Trimming cost V 4 bases and J 2 bases, with 12 bases left between them. CDR3 region: CASSSLSGPYEQYF. The CDR3 bases are TGTGCCAGCAGTTCCCTTAGCGGCCCCTACGAGCAGTACTTC.

This chain joins TRBV2 and TRBJ1-5; D might be TRBD1 (6 bases). V was cut by 4 bases and J by 2 bases, with 9 bases left in between. CDR1 and CDR2 (germline): SNHLY, FYNNEI. This CDR3 comprises 14 residues. The CDR3 here is CASSVQGGNQPQHF. CDR3 DNA sequence: TGTGCCAGCAGTGTACAGGGTGGCAATCAGCCCCAGCATTTT. Complete variable domain (other parts from reference TRBV2 and TRBJ1-5): EPEVTQTPSHQVTQMGQEVILRCVPISNHLYFYWYRQILGQKVEFLVSFYNNEISEKSEIFDDQFSVERPDGSNFTLKIRSTKLEDSAMYFCASSVQGGNQPQHFGDGTRLSIL.

The rearrangement uses TRBV4-1 and TRBJ2-7, with 7 bases that match TRBD1. V was pared by 0 bases and J by 5 bases, with 7 bases of the junction left unmatched. The CDR3 is made up of 15 amino acids. Germline assignment: CDR1 MGHRA and CDR2 YSYEKL. Here the CDR3 reads CASSQDDRERDEQYF. CDR3 bases: TGCGCCAGCAGCCAAGATGACAGGGAGAGGGACGAGCAGTACTTC.

The gene calls are TRBV28 and TRBJ1-5; D gene uncertain. Germline values: CDR1 MDHEN, CDR2 SYDVKM. The length of the CDR3 is 12 residues. With 2 bases removed from V and 6 bases from J, the gap between germline ends came to 5 bases. CDR3 sequence reads: CASSLNSQPQHF. The CDR3 DNA reads as TGTGCCAGCAGTTTAAACTCTCAGCCCCAGCATTTT.

This clone was observed a few times. The chain combines TRBV18 with TRBJ2-7, with a weak D call TRBD1 (5 bases). Germline V lookup: CDR1 KGHSH, CDR2 LQKENI. V was trimmed by 2 bases and J by 1 base, leaving 9 bases between them. CDR3 size: 14 residues. CDR3: CASSPGASSYEQYF. Here the CDR3 DNA reads TGTGCCAGCTCACCAGGGGCTAGTTCCTACGAGCAGTACTTC.

Written as DNA, the CDR3 is TGTGCCAGCAGTTTGCAGGGGTGGAATTCACCCCTCCACTTT. Protein product: CASSLQGWNSPLHF. V and J are TRBV27 and TRBJ1-6, with D perhaps matching TRBD1 (6 bases). Germline CDR1 is MNHEY and CDR2 is SMNVEV (reference sequence). This CDR3 spans 14 amino acids. Trimming removed 3 bases at V and 7 bases at J, with 10 bases between.

This clone has a single count. The chain recombines TRBV27 with TRBJ2-1, with 7 bases identical to TRBD2. CDR1 and CDR2 from the germline V gene are MNHEY and SMNVEV (reference sequence). This CDR3 contains 15 residues. V shed 10 bases and J 3 bases; nucleotides not matched to a gene: 12. The CDR3: CATSRTGTNYNEQFF. CDR3 in DNA: TGTGCCACTTCCCGAACCGGGACTAACTACAATGAGCAGTTCTTC.